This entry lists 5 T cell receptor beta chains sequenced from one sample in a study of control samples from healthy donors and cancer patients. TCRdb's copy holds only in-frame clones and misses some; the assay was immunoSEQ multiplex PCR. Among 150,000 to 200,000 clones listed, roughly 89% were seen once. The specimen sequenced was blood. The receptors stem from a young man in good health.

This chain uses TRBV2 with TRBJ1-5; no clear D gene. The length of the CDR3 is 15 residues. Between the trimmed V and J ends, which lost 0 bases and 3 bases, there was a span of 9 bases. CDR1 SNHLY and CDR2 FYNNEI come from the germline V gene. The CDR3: CASSEASKFNQPQHF. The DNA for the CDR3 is TGTGCCAGCAGTGAAGCGAGCAAATTCAATCAGCCCCAGCATTTT.

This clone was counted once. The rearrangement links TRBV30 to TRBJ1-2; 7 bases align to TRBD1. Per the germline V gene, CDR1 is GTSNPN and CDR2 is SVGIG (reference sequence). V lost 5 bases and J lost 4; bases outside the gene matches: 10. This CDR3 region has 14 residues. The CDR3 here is CAWVRQGSIYGYTF. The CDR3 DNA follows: TGTGCCTGGGTTAGACAGGGTTCCATCTATGGCTACACCTTC.

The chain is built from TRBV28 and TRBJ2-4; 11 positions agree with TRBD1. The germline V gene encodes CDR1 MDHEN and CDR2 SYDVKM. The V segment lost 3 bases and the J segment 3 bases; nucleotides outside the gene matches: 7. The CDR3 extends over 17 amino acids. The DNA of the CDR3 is TGTGCCAGCAGTTTTCTCCCGGGACAGGGGGACAAAAACATTCAGTACTTC. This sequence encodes CASSFLPGQGDKNIQYF. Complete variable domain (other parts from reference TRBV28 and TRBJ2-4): DVKVTQSSRYLVKRTGEKVFLECVQDMDHENMFWYRQDPGLGLRLIYFSYDVKMKEKGDIPEGYSVSREKKERFSLILESASTNQTSMYLCASSFLPGQGDKNIQYFGAGTRLSVL.

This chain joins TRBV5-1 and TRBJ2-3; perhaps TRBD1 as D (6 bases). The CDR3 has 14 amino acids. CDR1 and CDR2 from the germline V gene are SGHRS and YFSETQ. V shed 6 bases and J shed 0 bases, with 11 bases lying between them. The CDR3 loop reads CASTYDRSTDTQYF. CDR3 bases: TGCGCCAGCACCTACGACAGGAGCACAGATACGCAGTATTTT.

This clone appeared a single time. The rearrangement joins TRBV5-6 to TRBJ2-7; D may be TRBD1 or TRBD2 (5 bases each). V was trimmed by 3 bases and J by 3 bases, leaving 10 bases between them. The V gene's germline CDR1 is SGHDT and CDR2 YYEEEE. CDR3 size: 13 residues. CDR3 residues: CASSYGGIYEQYF. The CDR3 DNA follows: TGTGCCAGCAGCTATGGGGGAATCTACGAGCAGTACTTC.